Below are 21 T cell receptor beta chains sequenced from a single sample in a study of T cell repertoires in cytomegalovirus infection. TCRdb passed the reads through MiXCR, listing each CDR3 protein once. This table holds about 320,000 distinct CDR3 sequences, over 7.5% found once. Sequencing used PBMCs. Every receptor here comes from a human donor in good health (CMV status not recorded). Some clones in this sample may be carry-over from other donors' samples.

J is TRBJ2-1 and V is TRBV28, with no clear D. V gave up 2 bases and J gave up 5 bases, with 13 bases separating them. This CDR3 is 15 amino acids long. Germline assignment: CDR1 MDHEN and CDR2 SYDVKM. Written as DNA, the CDR3 is TGTGCCAGCAGTTTACCCTTACGTAGGGACAATGAGCAGTTCTTC. Encoded protein: CASSLPLRRDNEQFF.

V is TRBV20-1 and J is TRBJ1-1; D is unresolved. The V gene's germline CDR1 is DFQATT and CDR2 SNEGSKA (reference sequence). V lost 1 base and J lost 1, with 13 bases in between. This CDR3 comprises 15 residues. Written as DNA, the CDR3 is TGCAGTGCTAGAGGAATCGAATGGAGGAACACTGAAGCTTTCTTT. It is translated as CSARGIEWRNTEAFF.

This clonotype was counted a few times. This chain connects TRBV20-1 to TRBJ2-5, with unresolved D. CDR1 and CDR2 (germline): DFQATT, SNEGSKA (reference sequence). V gave up 0 bases and J gave up 4 bases, with 6 bases separating them. CDR3 length: 12 residues. This chain's CDR3 is CSARDRGETQYF. The CDR3 DNA is TGCAGTGCTAGAGATCGAGGAGAGACCCAGTACTTC.

This clonotype showed up just a few times. V is TRBV28 and J is TRBJ1-2, with a tentative D call TRBD1 (5 bases). V lost 2 bases and J lost 8, with 18 bases in between. The CDR3 extends over 15 amino acids. In germline, CDR1 is MDHEN, CDR2 SYDVKM. The CDR3 DNA reads as TGTGCCAGCAGTTTAAGTACGAGGGGAAGGAGGGGCTACACCTTC. Translated, it gives CASSLSTRGRRGYTF.

This clonotype was recorded at least ten times. This sequence joins TRBV27 and TRBJ2-7, with 12 nucleotides matching TRBD1. The CDR3 is 15 residues long. Germline values: CDR1 MNHEY, CDR2 SMNVEV (reference sequence). Germline trimming cut 6 bases from V and 3 bases from J; bases unmatched to any gene: 6. The CDR3 DNA follows: TGTGCCAGCAGCAAAGGGACAGGGGGCTTCTACGAGCAGTACTTC. Translating gives CASSKGTGGFYEQYF.

In this sample, this clonotype turned up many times. The rearrangement uses TRBV7-2 and TRBJ2-1; maybe TRBD2 (6 bases). The V gene lost 5 bases and the J gene lost 6 bases, with 14 bases spanning the gap. The CDR3 contains 14 residues. Looked up from germline, CDR1 is SGHTA and CDR2 is FQGNSA. The CDR3 sequence is CASSPQPGLNEQFF. The CDR3 DNA sequence: TGTGCCAGCAGCCCGCAGCCGGGACTCAATGAGCAGTTCTTC.

This clonotype was found many times. This sequence joins TRBV12-3 or TRBV12-4 and TRBJ2-1, with a weak D call TRBD2 (6 bases). This CDR3 spans 14 amino acids. Deletions cut 3 bases from V and 6 bases from J, with 12 bases between. The CDR3 DNA follows: TGTGCCAGCAGTTTTGGAGGGAGCATCAATGAGCAGTTCTTC. Translation gives CASSFGGSINEQFF.

The genes are TRBV6-5 and TRBJ1-1, with a possible D match to TRBD1 (5 bases). Germline V lookup: CDR1 MNHEY, CDR2 SVGAGI. V shed 2 bases and J shed 4 bases, with 17 bases lying between them. CDR3 length: 16 residues. CDR3 bases: TGTGCCAGCAGTTACGGCCCCTCGGCGGGGGTCACTGAAGCTTTCTTT. This codes for CASSYGPSAGVTEAFF.

This clonotype was observed at least ten times. J is TRBJ1-3 and V is TRBV6-6, with TRBD1 as a possible D gene (5 bases). Germline loops: CDR1 MNHNY, CDR2 SVGAGI (reference sequence). Trimming removed 0 bases from V and 2 bases from J, with 8 bases in between. The CDR3 is made up of 15 amino acids. The chain's CDR3 is CASSYSEGPGNTIYF. For the CDR3, the DNA is TGTGCCAGCAGTTACTCTGAGGGGCCTGGAAACACCATATATTTT.

The table lists this clonotype with many counts. V is TRBV2 and J is TRBJ2-7; the D call may be TRBD1 or TRBD2 (5 bases each). The CDR3 length is 14 residues. V shed 7 bases and J shed 2 bases, with 15 bases lying between them. Germline V gene sequence: CDR1 SNHLY, CDR2 FYNNEI. The CDR3 nucleotides read TGTGCCAGCACCCAAGGGACCCATACCTACGAGCAGTACTTC. Protein sequence: CASTQGTHTYEQYF.

This clonotype has just a few counts. The chain recombines TRBV27 with TRBJ2-7; the match to TRBD2 covers 10 bases. The CDR3 consists of 14 residues. Germline CDR1 and CDR2: MNHEY and SMNVEV (reference sequence). J was trimmed by 7 bases and V by 2 bases; bases with no gene match: 5. The CDR3 reads CASSLIAGGKEQYF. DNA of the CDR3: TGTGCCAGCAGTTTAATAGCGGGAGGTAAAGAGCAGTACTTC.

This clonotype was seen only a few times. This chain connects TRBV12-5 to TRBJ2-7; a possible D gene is TRBD1 (6 bases). The CDR3 length is 13 residues. The V gene lost 5 bases and the J gene lost 7 bases, with 15 bases spanning the gap. Germline V gene lookup returns CDR1 LGHNT and CDR2 FRNRAP. In DNA, the CDR3 is TGTGCTAGTGGTCCCGGGACATCTTATGAGCAGTACTTC. It encodes CASGPGTSYEQYF.

Regarding this clonotype: A much larger clone is a single base away; this may be a read error. The chain couples TRBV27 to TRBJ2-3; D gene unclear. Trimming left V 6 bases short and J 1 base short, with 11 bases between. The CDR3 extends over 14 amino acids. Per the germline V gene, CDR1 is MNHEY and CDR2 is SMNVEV (reference sequence). In nucleotides, the CDR3 is TGTGCCAGCAGCCACGGGTCTGGCACAGATACGCAGTATTTT. Protein sequence: CASSHGSGTDTQYF.

The chain carries TRBV19 and TRBJ2-7; possible D gene TRBD1, 6 bases. V was cut by 2 bases and J by 5 bases, with 13 bases left in between. CDR3 length: 14 residues. Germline CDR1 is LNHDA and CDR2 is SQIVND (reference sequence). The CDR3 DNA reads as TGTGCCAGTAGTATAACGGGCCAGGGGCACGAGCAGTACTTC. This encodes CASSITGQGHEQYF.

The chain carries TRBV19 and TRBJ1-1; D ambiguous. The CDR3 is made up of 16 amino acids. Germline CDR1 reads LNHDA; CDR2 reads SQIVND (reference sequence). Trimming left V 5 bases short and J 0 bases short, with 16 bases between. For the CDR3, the DNA is TGTGCCAGTAGTCCTACGACACGTAGCATGAACACTGAAGCTTTCTTT. Translating it yields CASSPTTRSMNTEAFF. Based on the CDR3 plus reference TRBV19 and TRBJ1-1, the full variable domain is DGGITQSPKYLFRKEGQNVTLSCEQNLNHDAMYWYRQDPGQGLRLIYYSQIVNDFQKGDIAEGYSVSREKKESFPLTVTSAQKNPTAFYLCASSPTTRSMNTEAFFGQGTRLTVV.

This clonotype came up a few times. The chain uses TRBV6-5 and TRBJ1-6; 9 bases are shared with TRBD1. The V segment lost 5 bases and the J segment 5 bases; nucleotides outside the gene matches: 7. The CDR3 totals 16 residues. From germline, CDR1 is MNHEY and CDR2 SVGAGI. CDR3 coding DNA: TGTGCCAGCAGTCAATGGGGACAGGGCAATAATTCACCCCTCCACTTT. Protein: CASSQWGQGNNSPLHF.

V usage is TRBV12-3 or TRBV12-4 and J usage is TRBJ1-2; D is possibly TRBD1 (6 bases). This CDR3 comprises 13 residues. Trimming pared 2 bases from V and 6 bases from J, leaving 10 bases between. The CDR3 sequence is CASSLRQGNGYTF. CDR3 coding DNA: TGTGCCAGCAGTTTACGGCAGGGGAATGGCTACACCTTC.

This clonotype was seen at least ten times. The chain has TRBV7-2 and TRBJ1-2; tentative D call: TRBD1 (6 bases). CDR1 and CDR2 from the germline V gene are SGHTA and FQGNSA. CDR3 length equals 14 residues. The V end lost 0 bases, the J end lost 8 bases, and 13 bases lay between the germline ends. The CDR3 sequence: CASSLAGGAGGYTF. DNA of the CDR3: TGTGCCAGCAGCTTAGCGGGGGGCGCCGGAGGCTACACCTTC.

The V and J genes are TRBV6-2 or TRBV6-3 and TRBJ1-1; TRBD1 is a possible D gene (6 bases). V lost 7 bases and J lost 3, with 18 bases in between. Germline V lookup: CDR1 MNHEY, CDR2 SVGEGT. The CDR3 is made up of 15 amino acids. CDR3 protein: CASIFRTEGDTEAFF. As DNA, the CDR3 is TGTGCCAGCATCTTCCGGACAGAAGGTGACACTGAAGCTTTCTTT.

This clonotype was found many times. The CDR3 sequence is CASASGRRVGTGELFF. The DNA of the CDR3 is TGTGCCAGCGCTAGCGGGAGAAGGGTCGGCACCGGGGAGCTGTTTTTT. The chain carries TRBV19 and TRBJ2-2, with 10 positions matching TRBD2. The V and J ends lost 9 bases and 4 bases, in that order; junction bases with no gene match: 11. CDR3 size: 16 residues. Germline values: CDR1 LNHDA, CDR2 SQIVND (reference sequence).

This clonotype was seen more than once but under ten times. The chain joins TRBV20-1 to TRBJ1-6; D is unresolved. This CDR3 comprises 15 residues. The V and J ends lost 2 bases and 0 bases respectively, with 8 bases between them. Per the germline V gene, CDR1 is DFQATT and CDR2 is SNEGSKA (reference sequence). This CDR3 reads CSARLSDSYNSPLHF. In DNA, the CDR3 is TGCAGTGCTAGATTGTCAGACTCCTATAATTCACCCCTCCACTTT.